These 14 T cell receptor beta chains share one sample of origin, sequenced in a study of blood T cells in healthy people across ages. Combining a sample-barcoded 5' primer with a J-beta primer mix, a second PCR ran for 7 to 11 cycles. TCRdb passed the 5' RACE reads through MiXCR, listing each CDR3 protein once. This sample has 800,000 to 950,000 distinct CDR3 sequences, with about 29% found just once. These same records also appear under a second study, on T cells of mothers and their children.

Input material: blood. The receptors originated from a woman between 40 and 50 years old in good health.

This clonotype was counted ten times or more. The genes are TRBV14 and TRBJ1-2; a possible D gene is TRBD1 (5 bases). Trimming took 4 bases from V and 7 from J, leaving 10 bases between them. The CDR3 loop spans 12 amino acids. Germline V gives CDR1 SGHDN, CDR2 FVKESK. CDR3 bases: TGTGCCAGCAGCCCAGACAGACTTGGCTACACCTTC. Protein: CASSPDRLGYTF.

This clonotype appeared many times. The chain carries TRBV7-6 and TRBJ2-7, with D possibly matching TRBD2 (6 bases). The CDR3 runs to 13 residues. The V and J ends lost 0 bases and 6 bases respectively, with 9 bases between them. In germline, CDR1 is SGHVS, CDR2 FNYEAQ. The CDR3 loop reads CASSLARGSEQYF. The CDR3 DNA is TGTGCCAGCAGCTTAGCGCGGGGCTCCGAGCAGTACTTC.

V gene TRBV9 combines with J gene TRBJ1-1; TRBD1 aligns across 7 bases. Unmatched junction bases numbered 3, after V lost 0 bases and J lost 1 base. There are 15 residues in the CDR3. Per germline, CDR1 SGDLS and CDR2 YYNGEE. CDR3 loop: CASSVGGTANTEAFF. The CDR3 coding sequence is TGTGCCAGCAGCGTAGGGGGGACAGCGAACACTGAAGCTTTCTTT.

The V and J genes are TRBV14 and TRBJ2-5; D unclear. The germline gives CDR1 SGHDN, CDR2 FVKESK. The CDR3 covers 13 residues. Deletions cut 1 base from V and 6 bases from J, with 9 bases between. The CDR3 here is CASSQGFVKTQYF. The CDR3 bases are TGTGCCAGCAGCCAAGGCTTTGTGAAGACCCAGTACTTC.

This clonotype was picked up a small number of times. The chain couples TRBV27 to TRBJ1-2; tentatively, D is TRBD1 (5 bases). The CDR3 has 13 amino acids. CDR1 is MNHEY, CDR2 SMNVEV, per germline (reference sequence). V lost 8 bases and J lost 0, with 10 bases in between. This CDR3 is CASRPGTNYGYTF. In DNA form, the CDR3 reads TGTGCCAGCCGTCCAGGGACTAACTATGGCTACACCTTC.

V gene TRBV28 combines with J gene TRBJ1-2; TRBD1 aligns across 7 bases. The length of the CDR3 is 16 residues. Germline V gene lookup returns CDR1 MDHEN and CDR2 SYDVKM. V lost 3 bases and J lost 4; bases outside the gene matches: 11. The CDR3 DNA follows: TGTGCCAGCAGTTTGGCCGGGACAGCCGGCTTCTATGGCTACACCTTC. Its translation is CASSLAGTAGFYGYTF.

As to this clonotype: A much larger clone differs by one base, so this may be a read error. The rearrangement joins TRBV6-6 to TRBJ2-1; D gene unclear. The V end was cut by 5 bases, the J end by 7 bases, with 6 bases between. The CDR3 extends over 11 amino acids. Germline V gene sequence: CDR1 MNHNY, CDR2 SVGAGI (reference sequence). The CDR3 coding sequence is TGTGCCAGCAGTATGAGAAATGAGCAGTTCTTC. Its translation: CASSMRNEQFF.

In its sample, this clonotype was seen a few times. The rearrangement uses TRBV28 and TRBJ1-4; 7 bases agree with TRBD1. This CDR3 is 13 amino acids long. Losses at the gene ends were 5 bases for V and 14 bases for J; bases not matched to a gene: 11. CDR1 and CDR2 from the germline V gene are MDHEN and SYDVKM. The CDR3 region has the DNA TGTGCCAGCAGTCTCGGACAGGAGGCCGTTCTGTTTTTT. Its protein is CASSLGQEAVLFF.

This clonotype was seen more than once but under ten times. This rearrangement joins TRBV5-1 to TRBJ2-1; 7 bases align to TRBD1. Germline trimming cut 4 bases from V and 2 bases from J; bases unmatched to any gene: 6. The CDR3 has 15 amino acids. Germline CDR1 is SGHRS and CDR2 is YFSETQ. The CDR3 bases are TGCGCCAGCAGCCCGGACAGGTACCCCTACAATGAGCAGTTCTTC. This gives the protein CASSPDRYPYNEQFF. Combining the CDR3 with reference TRBV5-1 and TRBJ2-1 gives the whole variable domain KAGVTQTPRYLIKTRGQQVTLSCSPISGHRSVSWYQQTPGQGLQFLFEYFSETQRNKGNFPGRFSGRQFSNSRSEMNVSTLELGDSALYLCASSPDRYPYNEQFFGPGTRLTVL.

This clonotype was picked up a small number of times. A much larger clone lies a single base off, so this may be a read error. This chain uses TRBV29-1 with TRBJ2-1; 7 bases match TRBD2. CDR1 is SQVTM and CDR2 is ANQGSEA in the germline V gene. The CDR3 spans 12 residues. J lost 10 bases, V lost 7 bases, and 10 bases had no gene match. CDR3 sequence (DNA): TGCAGCGCGGCACTCGGGGGGATCGAGCAGTTCTTC. Its translation is CSAALGGIEQFF.

The rearrangement uses TRBV2 and TRBJ2-5; 15 nucleotides match TRBD2. The CDR3 has 16 residues. V shed 3 bases, J shed 11 bases, and the junction held 10 bases outside the gene matches. In germline, CDR1 is SNHLY, CDR2 FYNNEI. The CDR3 DNA reads as TGTGCCAGCAGTGACCGGACTAGCGGGGGGGCAGATGAGCAGTACTTC. Translation: CASSDRTSGGADEQYF.

This clonotype was seen many times. The CDR3 here is CASSNRSSSYEQYF. DNA for the CDR3: TGTGCCAGCAGCAATAGAAGCAGCTCCTACGAGCAGTACTTC. This chain connects TRBV21-1 to TRBJ2-7. TRBV21-1 is designated a pseudogene. The CDR3 covers 14 residues.

This clonotype was seen ten or more times. The V and J genes are TRBV27 and TRBJ1-2; 7 bases fit TRBD1. Germline V lookup: CDR1 MNHEY, CDR2 SMNVEV (reference sequence). The CDR3 loop spans 14 amino acids. The ends lost 2 bases at V and 4 bases at J; junction bases unmatched: 4. This CDR3 reads CASSLDRESYGYTF. CDR3 bases: TGTGCCAGCAGTTTAGACAGGGAGAGCTATGGCTACACCTTC.

This clonotype was detected ten times or more. The J gene is TRBJ2-7, the V gene TRBV20-1; unclear D gene. The CDR3 has 15 amino acids. Germline CDR1 is DFQATT and CDR2 is SNEGSKA (reference sequence). Trimming shortened V by 0 bases and J by 1 base, and 13 bases separated the two germline ends. CDR3 sequence reads: CSARENSAWSYEQYF. CDR3 DNA: TGCAGTGCTAGAGAGAACAGTGCTTGGTCCTACGAGCAGTACTTC.